Below are 23 T cell receptor beta chains sequenced from a single sample in a study of blood T cell repertoires in COVID-19. TCRdb's table, derived via immunoSEQ multiplex PCR, lists solely in-frame clones and lacks some. The table includes some 150,000 clones, around 84% detected once. Sequences were obtained from peripheral blood. The receptors shown here come from a human donor with acute or convalescent COVID-19. The donor label of this sample is uncertain.

The J gene is TRBJ2-2, the V gene TRBV10-3, with TRBD1 matching 12 bases. The V segment lost 6 bases and the J segment 1 base; nucleotides outside the gene matches: 3. Germline V gene lookup returns CDR1 ENHRY and CDR2 SYGVKD. The CDR3 covers 16 residues. CDR3 sequence reads: CAISGTGGLNTGELFF. CDR3 coding DNA: TGTGCCATCAGCGGGACAGGGGGCCTGAACACCGGGGAGCTGTTTTTT.

The chain is built from TRBV5-1 and TRBJ2-1; tentative D call: TRBD1 (5 bases). This CDR3 contains 15 residues. Germline V gives CDR1 SGHRS, CDR2 YFSETQ. Trimming pared 2 bases from V and 5 bases from J, leaving 14 bases between. The CDR3 DNA is TGCGCCAGCAGCTTCCAGGGCAGCTCAGACAATGAGCAGTTCTTC. Protein product: CASSFQGSSDNEQFF.

J is TRBJ1-2 and V is TRBV18; 8 bases fit TRBD1. V dropped 2 bases and J dropped 4; count of bases not matched to a gene: 3. Germline V gene data show CDR1 as KGHSH and CDR2 as LQKENI. This CDR3 region has 14 residues. The CDR3: CASSPSQGAYGYTF. CDR3 nucleotides: TGTGCCAGCTCACCAAGCCAGGGGGCCTATGGCTACACCTTC.

The chain recombines TRBV6-5 with TRBJ2-7; TRBD2 matches 8 bases. Germline V CDR1 and CDR2: MNHEY, SVGAGI. V lost 0 bases, J lost 4 bases, and 5 bases stayed unmatched. The CDR3 extends over 15 amino acids. DNA of the CDR3: TGTGCCAGCAGTTACTCTCGTAGCGGGGTGTACGAGCAGTACTTC. It codes for CASSYSRSGVYEQYF.

V is TRBV7-2 and J is TRBJ1-1; TRBD1 matches at 7 bases. Trimming took 5 bases from V and 1 from J; bases not matched to a gene: 7. Germline-derived CDR1 and CDR2 are SGHTA and FQGNSA. This CDR3 comprises 15 residues. In nucleotides, the CDR3 is TGTGCCAGCAGCCTAAGGGGGCTTGGGAACACTGAAGCTTTCTTT. This codes for CASSLRGLGNTEAFF.

The V gene is TRBV18, the J gene TRBJ1-6; unclear D gene. Trimming removed 2 bases at V and 11 bases at J, with 16 bases between. In germline, CDR1 is KGHSH, CDR2 LQKENI. There are 15 residues in the CDR3. The CDR3 sequence: CASSPDGVLSPPLHF. CDR3 DNA: TGTGCCAGCTCACCAGATGGAGTTTTAAGCCCACCCCTCCACTTT.

V usage is TRBV4-3 and J usage is TRBJ1-1; possible D gene TRBD1, 5 bases. The CDR3 loop spans 14 amino acids. Germline CDR1 and CDR2: LGHNA and YSLEER. V dropped 0 bases and J dropped 5 bases, with 10 bases sitting between them. As DNA, the CDR3 is TGCGCCAGCAGCCAAGAAAAGGGGTGGACTGAAGCTTTCTTT. Protein: CASSQEKGWTEAFF.

This chain joins TRBV5-1 and TRBJ2-7, with a possible D match to TRBD2 (5 bases). Trimming pared 2 bases from V and 4 bases from J, leaving 7 bases between. The length of the CDR3 is 12 residues. Germline V gene data show CDR1 as SGHRS and CDR2 as YFSETQ. The CDR3 nucleotides are TGCGCCAGCAGCTTTGAGGGATACGAGCAGTACTTC. Its translation: CASSFEGYEQYF.

V usage is TRBV5-4 and J usage is TRBJ1-1; maybe TRBD1 (6 bases). V was clipped by 2 bases and J by 11 bases, with 16 bases between them. Looked up from germline, CDR1 is SGHNT and CDR2 is YYREEE (reference sequence). CDR3 length: 13 amino acids. The CDR3 reads CASSLTRTAAAFF. Here the CDR3 DNA reads TGTGCCAGCAGCTTAACGAGGACAGCCGCGGCTTTCTTT.

The rearrangement uses TRBV7-2 and TRBJ2-1; 7 bases fit TRBD2. CDR3 length equals 14 residues. Germline V gene data show CDR1 as SGHTA and CDR2 as FQGNSA. The ends lost 0 bases at V and 9 bases at J; junction bases unmatched: 5. CDR3 region: CASSLAGGPSEQFF. The DNA of the CDR3 is TGTGCCAGCAGCTTAGCGGGAGGGCCGAGTGAGCAGTTCTTC.

The chain uses TRBV28 and TRBJ1-2, with D maybe TRBD1 (5 bases). This CDR3 is 16 amino acids long. The V gene's germline CDR1 is MDHEN and CDR2 SYDVKM. Trimming removed 5 bases from V and 5 bases from J, with 21 bases in between. DNA for the CDR3: TGTGCCAGCAGTCCTCAAGGGGTAGGCAGCTGGTATGGCTACACCTTC. The encoded protein is CASSPQGVGSWYGYTF.

The CDR3 DNA sequence: TGTGCCAGCAGCCCCTGGACAGAGAACACCGGGGAGCTGTTTTTT. The encoded protein is CASSPWTENTGELFF. The chain is built from TRBV7-9 and TRBJ2-2; D possibly corresponds to TRBD1 (6 bases). Deletions cut 5 bases from V and 1 base from J, with 11 bases between. Looked up from germline, CDR1 is SEHNR and CDR2 is FQNEAQ (reference sequence). This CDR3 has 15 amino acids.

The chain combines TRBV6-5 with TRBJ1-1, with D maybe TRBD1 (5 bases). The CDR3 contains 13 residues. V dropped 4 bases and J dropped 7 bases, with 13 bases sitting between them. CDR1 and CDR2 (germline): MNHEY, SVGAGI. The CDR3 sequence is CASSSQGRSEAFF. For the CDR3, the DNA is TGTGCCAGCAGTTCGCAGGGTCGCAGTGAAGCTTTCTTT.

The chain joins TRBV24-1 to TRBJ1-4, with 8 bases aligning to TRBD1. This CDR3 has 12 residues. Germline CDR1 KGHDR, CDR2 SFDVKD. V lost 10 bases and J lost 8; bases outside the gene matches: 5. The CDR3 sequence is CATQGDKEKLFF. The DNA for the CDR3 is TGTGCCACACAGGGGGATAAAGAAAAACTGTTTTTT.

The chain uses TRBV12-3 or TRBV12-4 and TRBJ2-5; the D gene is possibly TRBD1 (5 bases). There are 13 residues in the CDR3. Deletions cut 6 bases from V and 5 bases from J, with 13 bases between. The CDR3, as DNA: TGTGCCAGCAGAATGACAGCAAGGGAGACCCAGTACTTC. Translated, it gives CASRMTARETQYF.

The V and J genes are TRBV7-2 and TRBJ2-7; possible D gene TRBD2, 6 bases. The CDR3 spans 15 residues. Trimming took 2 bases from V and 3 from J, leaving 14 bases between them. Germline CDR1 and CDR2: SGHTA and FQGNSA. The chain's CDR3 is CASSLSGQIFYEQYF. CDR3 bases: TGTGCCAGCAGCTTAAGCGGGCAGATTTTCTACGAGCAGTACTTC.

The rearrangement joins TRBV24-1 to TRBJ2-1; 7 bases are a match to TRBD2. J gave up 0 bases and V 3 bases, and 7 bases lay outside the gene matches. The CDR3 runs to 17 residues. Germline V lookup: CDR1 KGHDR, CDR2 SFDVKD. CDR3 coding DNA: TGTGCCACCAGTGATCCTGGGACTACTGGCTCCTACAATGAGCAGTTCTTC. This codes for CATSDPGTTGSYNEQFF.

The chain employs TRBV6-2 or TRBV6-3 and TRBJ2-7; 8 bases fit TRBD1. With 4 bases clipped from V and 2 bases from J, the junction kept 1 base outside the gene matches. Per the germline V gene, CDR1 is MNHEY and CDR2 is SVGEGT. The CDR3 length is 13 residues. CDR3 DNA sequence: TGTGCCAGCAGTTGGGGACAGGCCTACGAGCAGTACGTC. Its protein is CASSWGQAYEQYV.

V is TRBV4-2 and J is TRBJ1-5; D is unresolved. The germline gives CDR1 LGHNA, CDR2 YNFKEQ. This CDR3 region has 13 residues. The germline V and J ends were trimmed by 6 bases and 1 base, with 7 bases remaining between them. CDR3 DNA sequence: TGTGCCAGCAGGGGCTTAAGCAATCAGCCCCAGCATTTT. Its translation: CASRGLSNQPQHF.

This chain uses TRBV11-3 with TRBJ2-7; 8 positions agree with TRBD2. This CDR3 is 15 amino acids long. V was pared by 3 bases and J by 3 bases, with 7 bases of the junction left unmatched. Germline V gene sequence: CDR1 SGHNT, CDR2 YENEEA. CDR3 DNA: TGTGCCAGCAGCTTTCAGCGGGAGTGGGTCTACGAGCAGTACGTC. It encodes CASSFQREWVYEQYV.

This clone was counted a single time. CDR3 residues: CASSLVGGNEQFF. The CDR3 DNA reads TGTGCCAGCAGTTTAGTAGGGGGCAATGAGCAGTTCTTC. The V gene is TRBV28, the J gene TRBJ2-1, with D possibly matching TRBD1 (6 bases). The germline V gene encodes CDR1 MDHEN and CDR2 SYDVKM. CDR3 size: 13 residues. V was pared by 2 bases and J by 6 bases, with 8 bases between.

The chain employs TRBV5-1 and TRBJ2-1; D perhaps matches TRBD2 (5 bases). The CDR3 spans 15 residues. Germline CDR1 and CDR2: SGHRS and YFSETQ. Trimming removed 1 base at V and 0 bases at J, with 8 bases between. The CDR3 DNA is TGCGCCAGCAGCTTGTTAGCGACCTCCTACAATGAGCAGTTCTTC. Amino acid sequence: CASSLLATSYNEQFF.

The V and J genes are TRBV27 and TRBJ1-1, with D perhaps matching TRBD1 (6 bases). The V gene lost 1 base and the J gene lost 4 bases, with 19 bases spanning the gap. Germline V gene data show CDR1 as MNHEY and CDR2 as SMNVEV (reference sequence). The CDR3 sequence is 17 residues long. The CDR3 is CASSLYAGLGGLTEAFF. The CDR3 coding sequence is TGTGCCAGCAGTTTATACGCAGGACTCGGGGGGCTCACTGAAGCTTTCTTT.